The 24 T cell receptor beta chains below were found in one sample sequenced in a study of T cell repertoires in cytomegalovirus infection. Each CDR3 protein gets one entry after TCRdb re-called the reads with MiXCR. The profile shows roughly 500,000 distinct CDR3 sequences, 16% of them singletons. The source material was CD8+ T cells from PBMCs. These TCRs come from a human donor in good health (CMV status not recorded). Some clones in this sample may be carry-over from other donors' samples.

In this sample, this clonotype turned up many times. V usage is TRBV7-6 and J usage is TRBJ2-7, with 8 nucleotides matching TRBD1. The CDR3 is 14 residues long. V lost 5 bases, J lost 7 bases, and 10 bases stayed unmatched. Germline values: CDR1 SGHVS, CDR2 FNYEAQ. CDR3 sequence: CASSQGQAFREQYF. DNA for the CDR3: TGTGCCAGCAGCCAGGGACAGGCCTTCAGGGAGCAGTACTTC.

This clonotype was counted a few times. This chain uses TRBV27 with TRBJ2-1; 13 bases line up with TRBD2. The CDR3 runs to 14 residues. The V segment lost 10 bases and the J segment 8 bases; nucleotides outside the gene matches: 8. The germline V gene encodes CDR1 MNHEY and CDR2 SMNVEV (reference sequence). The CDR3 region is CATFGLAGADEQFF. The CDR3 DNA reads TGTGCCACCTTTGGACTAGCGGGAGCAGATGAGCAGTTCTTC.

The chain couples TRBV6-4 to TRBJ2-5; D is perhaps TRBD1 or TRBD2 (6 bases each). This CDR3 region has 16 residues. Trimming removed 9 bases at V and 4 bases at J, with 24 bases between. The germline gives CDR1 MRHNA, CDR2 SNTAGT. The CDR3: CARSSKKGEARETQYF. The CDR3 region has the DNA TGTGCCAGATCAAGCAAGAAGGGGGAGGCCCGAGAGACCCAGTACTTC.

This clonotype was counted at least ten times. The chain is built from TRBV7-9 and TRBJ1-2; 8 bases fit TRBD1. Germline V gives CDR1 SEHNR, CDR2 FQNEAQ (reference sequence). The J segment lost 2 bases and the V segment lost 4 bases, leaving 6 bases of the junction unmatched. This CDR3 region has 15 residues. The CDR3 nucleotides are TGTGCCAGCAGCTCAAACAGGGGGGACAACTATGGCTACACCTTC. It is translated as CASSSNRGDNYGYTF.

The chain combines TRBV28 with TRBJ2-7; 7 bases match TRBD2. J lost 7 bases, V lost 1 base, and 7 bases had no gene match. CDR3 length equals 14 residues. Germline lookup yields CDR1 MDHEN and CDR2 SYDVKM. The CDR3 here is CASSLSGGSEEQYF. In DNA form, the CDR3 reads TGTGCCAGCAGTTTATCGGGAGGTTCGGAGGAGCAGTACTTC.

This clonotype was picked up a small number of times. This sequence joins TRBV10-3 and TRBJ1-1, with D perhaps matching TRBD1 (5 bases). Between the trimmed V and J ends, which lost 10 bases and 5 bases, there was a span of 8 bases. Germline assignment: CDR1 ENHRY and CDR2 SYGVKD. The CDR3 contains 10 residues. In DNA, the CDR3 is TGTGCCACGGGGGGGACTGAAGCTTTCTTT. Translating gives CATGGTEAFF.

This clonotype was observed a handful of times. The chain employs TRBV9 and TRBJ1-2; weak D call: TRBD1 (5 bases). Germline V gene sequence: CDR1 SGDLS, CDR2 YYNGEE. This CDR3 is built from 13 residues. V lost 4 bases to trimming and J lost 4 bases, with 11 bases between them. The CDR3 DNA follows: TGTGCCAGCAGCCCAAGACAGTCCTATGGCTACACCTTC. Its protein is CASSPRQSYGYTF.

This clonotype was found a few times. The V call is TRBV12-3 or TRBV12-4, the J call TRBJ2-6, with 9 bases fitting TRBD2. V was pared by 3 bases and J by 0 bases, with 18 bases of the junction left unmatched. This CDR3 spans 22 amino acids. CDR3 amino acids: CASSFVQIAGVSLRSGANVLTF. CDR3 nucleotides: TGTGCCAGCAGTTTCGTTCAGATAGCGGGGGTTTCGCTCCGCTCTGGGGCCAACGTCCTGACTTTC.

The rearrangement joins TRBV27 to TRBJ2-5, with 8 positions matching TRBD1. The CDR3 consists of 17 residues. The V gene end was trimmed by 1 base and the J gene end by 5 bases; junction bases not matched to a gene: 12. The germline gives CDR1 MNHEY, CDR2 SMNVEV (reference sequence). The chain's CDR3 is CASSLLGGQALRETQYF. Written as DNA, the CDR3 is TGTGCCAGCAGTTTATTGGGGGGACAGGCCCTCAGGGAGACCCAGTACTTC.

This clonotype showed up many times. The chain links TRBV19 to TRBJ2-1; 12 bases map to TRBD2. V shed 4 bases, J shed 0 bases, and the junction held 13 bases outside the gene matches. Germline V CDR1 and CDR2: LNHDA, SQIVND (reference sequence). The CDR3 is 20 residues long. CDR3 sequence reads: CASSKRLAGEPLGSYNEQFF. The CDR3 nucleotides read TGTGCCAGTAGTAAGAGACTAGCGGGAGAGCCCCTTGGCTCCTACAATGAGCAGTTCTTC.

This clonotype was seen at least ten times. CDR3 sequence: CASTPRGQIYEQYF. The CDR3 DNA is TGTGCCAGCACCCCCCGTGGGCAGATCTACGAGCAGTACTTC. The V call is TRBV7-9, the J call TRBJ2-7, with D unresolved. Trimming took 7 bases from V and 3 from J, leaving 16 bases between them. CDR3 size: 14 residues. Germline V CDR1 and CDR2: SEHNR, FQNEAQ (reference sequence).

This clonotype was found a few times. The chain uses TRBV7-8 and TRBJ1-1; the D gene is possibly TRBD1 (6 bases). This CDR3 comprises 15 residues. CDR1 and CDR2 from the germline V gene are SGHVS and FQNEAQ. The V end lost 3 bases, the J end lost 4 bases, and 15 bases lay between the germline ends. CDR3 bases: TGTGCCAGCAGCTTTATCCCGACAGGAGGCACTGAAGCTTTCTTT. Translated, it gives CASSFIPTGGTEAFF.

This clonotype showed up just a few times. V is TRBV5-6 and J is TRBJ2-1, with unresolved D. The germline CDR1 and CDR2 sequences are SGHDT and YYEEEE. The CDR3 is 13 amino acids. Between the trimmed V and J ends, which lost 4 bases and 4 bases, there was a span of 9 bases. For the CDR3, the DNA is TGTGCCAGCAGCCCGACACCTTACAATGAGCAGTTCTTC. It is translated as CASSPTPYNEQFF.

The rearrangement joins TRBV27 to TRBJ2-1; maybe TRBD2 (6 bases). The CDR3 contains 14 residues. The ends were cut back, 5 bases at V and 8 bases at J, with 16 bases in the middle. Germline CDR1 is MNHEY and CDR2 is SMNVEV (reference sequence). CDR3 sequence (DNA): TGTGCCAGCAGTACCTATTCTCGGGGGTATGAGCAGTTCTTC. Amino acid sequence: CASSTYSRGYEQFF.

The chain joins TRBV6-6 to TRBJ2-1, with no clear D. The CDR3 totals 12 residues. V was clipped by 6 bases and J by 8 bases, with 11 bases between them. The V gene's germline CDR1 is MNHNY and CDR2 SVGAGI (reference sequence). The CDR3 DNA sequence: TGTGCCAGCAGGGGCGATTACTATGAGCAGTTCTTC. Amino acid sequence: CASRGDYYEQFF.

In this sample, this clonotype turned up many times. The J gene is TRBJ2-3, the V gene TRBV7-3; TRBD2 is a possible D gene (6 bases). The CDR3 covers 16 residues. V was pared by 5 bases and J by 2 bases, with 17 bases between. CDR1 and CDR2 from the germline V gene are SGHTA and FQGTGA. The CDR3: CASSTGTLESTDTQYF. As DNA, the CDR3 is TGTGCCAGCAGCACCGGGACTCTCGAATCCACAGATACGCAGTATTTT.

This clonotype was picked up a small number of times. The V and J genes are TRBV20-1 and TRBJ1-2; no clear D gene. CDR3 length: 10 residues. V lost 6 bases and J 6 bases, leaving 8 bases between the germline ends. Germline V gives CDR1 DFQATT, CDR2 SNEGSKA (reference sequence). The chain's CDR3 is CSAPRDGYTF. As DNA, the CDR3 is TGCAGTGCCCCCCGCGATGGCTACACCTTC.

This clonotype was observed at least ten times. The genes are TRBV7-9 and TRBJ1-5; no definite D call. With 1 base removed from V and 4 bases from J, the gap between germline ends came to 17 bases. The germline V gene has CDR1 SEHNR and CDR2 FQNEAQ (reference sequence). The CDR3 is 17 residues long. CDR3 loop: CASSLVGRSTVNQPQHF. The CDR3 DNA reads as TGTGCCAGCAGCTTAGTTGGCAGGAGCACCGTTAATCAGCCCCAGCATTTT. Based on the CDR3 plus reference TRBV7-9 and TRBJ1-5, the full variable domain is DTGVSQNPRHKITKRGQNVTFRCDPISEHNRLYWYRQTLGQGPEFLTYFQNEAQLEKSRLLSDRFSAERPKGSFSTLEIQRTEQGDSAMYLCASSLVGRSTVNQPQHFGDGTRLSIL.

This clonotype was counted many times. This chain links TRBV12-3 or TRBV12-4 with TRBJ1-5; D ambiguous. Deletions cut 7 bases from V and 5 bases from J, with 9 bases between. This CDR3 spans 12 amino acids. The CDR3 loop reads CASTVYDQPQHF. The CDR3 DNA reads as TGTGCCAGCACCGTATACGATCAGCCCCAGCATTTT.

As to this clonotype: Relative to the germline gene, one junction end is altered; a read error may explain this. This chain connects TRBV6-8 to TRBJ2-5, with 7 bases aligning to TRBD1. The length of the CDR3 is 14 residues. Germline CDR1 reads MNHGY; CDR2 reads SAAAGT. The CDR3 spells CASNRGQEGETQYF. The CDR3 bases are TGTGCAAGCAACCGAGGACAGGAAGGGGAGACCCAGTACTTC.

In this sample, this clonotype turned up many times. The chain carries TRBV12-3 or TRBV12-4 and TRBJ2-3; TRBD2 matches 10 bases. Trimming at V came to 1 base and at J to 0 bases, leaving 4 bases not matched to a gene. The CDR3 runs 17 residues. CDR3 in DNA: TGTGCCAGCAGTTTAGGGCTAGCGGGGGCTAGCACAGATACGCAGTATTTT. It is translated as CASSLGLAGASTDTQYF.

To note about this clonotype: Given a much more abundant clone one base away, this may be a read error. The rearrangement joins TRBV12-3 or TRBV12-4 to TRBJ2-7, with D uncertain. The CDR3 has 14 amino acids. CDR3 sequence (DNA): TGTGCCAACAGTCCCCTGAAAGTCGTCGGCGAGCAGTACTTC. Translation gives CANSPLKVVGEQYF.

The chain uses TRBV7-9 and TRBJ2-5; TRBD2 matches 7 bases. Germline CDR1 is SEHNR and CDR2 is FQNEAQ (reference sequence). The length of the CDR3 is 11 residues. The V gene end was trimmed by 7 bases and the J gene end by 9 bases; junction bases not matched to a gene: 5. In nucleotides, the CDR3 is TGTGCCAGCACCCTGGCGGGGGCCCAGTACTTC. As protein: CASTLAGAQYF.

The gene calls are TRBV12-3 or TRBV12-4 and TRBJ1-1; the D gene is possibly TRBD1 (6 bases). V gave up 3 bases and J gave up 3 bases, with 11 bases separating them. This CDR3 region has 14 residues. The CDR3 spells CASSLGGLHTEAFF. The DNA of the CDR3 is TGTGCCAGCAGTTTGGGGGGCTTACACACTGAAGCTTTCTTT.